The clone carrying this TCR beta chain was found a few times. Its antigen is currently unknown. This sample is part of a study of cytomegalovirus exposure and HLA in healthy donors. Germline values: CDR1 SGHRS, CDR2 YFSETQ. The length of the CDR3 is 16 residues. V gave up 4 bases and J gave up 2 bases, with 19 bases separating them. Study-wide points: In a later analysis, DRB1 alleles had the most associated TCRs; HLA-C alleles the fewest. Reports indicated that the classifier achieved high specificity and sensitivity in diagnosing cytomegalovirus status. HLA restriction was apparent for most CMV-associated TCR beta chains in a later analysis. It emerged from a later analysis that several of the most significant clusters appeared to be linked to common viral pathogens.

The study ran its PCR with 60 Vbeta and 13 Jbeta primers. TCRdb keeps only in-frame clones here, not all; method: immunoSEQ multiplex PCR. This table has around 150,000 clones, roughly 70% appearing once. The rearrangement joins TRBV5-1 to TRBJ2-7, with D possibly matching TRBD2 (5 bases). The TCR originated in a man in his forties in good health and CMV-seropositive. The sequencing input was PBMCs. CDR3 coding DNA: TGCGCCAGCAGCCCCTACCCCGGGAACAGCCCCTACGAGCAGTACTTC. Protein: CASSPYPGNSPYEQYF.